This is a list of T cell receptor beta chains from one sample in a study of siplizumab effects on memory and regulatory T cells. Profiling relied on immunoSEQ multiplex PCR, and the TCRdb table lists in-frame clones only, not all of them. The table lists some 110,000 clones, 85% to 95% of them singletons, with roughly 0.64% in the top ten. Sequenced input: Tregs sorted from blood. Every receptor here comes from a human donor in good health. Each CDR3 is given with its conserved first and last residue. The order of the fields is CDR3 DNA, CDR3 protein, V gene, D gene, clone size, J gene. The D gene is left open where the match is weak. The size of a clone is reported for some rows only, either as once, few or many, or as a class for expanded clones.

TGTGCCATCAGAGGGGGACAAGAATTTGAAGCTTTCTTT CAIRGGQEFEAFF TRBV10-3 . . TRBJ1-1
TGCGCCAGCAGCTTGGTCGGCAGTATCTACGAGCAGTACTTC CASSLVGSIYEQYF TRBV5-1 . . TRBJ2-7
TGTGCCAGCAGCTTAGCGACAGCGGGGAGGGCAGATACGCAGTATTTT CASSLATAGRADTQYF TRBV7-9 TRBD2 . TRBJ2-3
TGTGCCAGCAGCCGCCACTCTAGCGGATATGAGCAGTTCTTC CASSRHSSGYEQFF TRBV6-4 TRBD2 . TRBJ2-1
TGTGCCAGCTCACCGGGGACACTCACACCTAATAGCAATCAGCCCCAGCATTTT CASSPGTLTPNSNQPQHF TRBV18 . . TRBJ1-5
TGCAGCGTTCAGTTACTGGGAAACACCATATATTTT CSVQLLGNTIYF TRBV29-1 . . TRBJ1-3
TGTGCCAGCAGCCGCGGGAGGGACCCCGAAAAACTGTTTTTT CASSRGRDPEKLFF TRBV11-2 . once TRBJ1-4
TGTGCCAGCAGTTACAGGGGGGCCCCCTACGAGCAGTACTTC CASSYRGAPYEQYF TRBV6-5 . . TRBJ2-7
TGTGCCAGCGGACTAGCGGGAGTTAACACCGGGGAGCTGTTTTTT CASGLAGVNTGELFF TRBV27 TRBD2 . TRBJ2-2
TGTGCCAGCTCACCACCGTTGGCGCGCGAGCAGTTCTTC CASSPPLAREQFF TRBV18 . . TRBJ2-1
TGCGCCAGCAGCCGTCTTCCTGGACAGGGAAGCTCCTACGAGCAGTACTTC CASSRLPGQGSSYEQYF TRBV5-1 TRBD1 once TRBJ2-7
TGTGCCAGCAGCCAAGGGACTAGCGGGGGGTACAATGAGCAGTTCTTC CASSQGTSGGYNEQFF TRBV4-2 TRBD2 . TRBJ2-1
TGTGCCAGCAGTCGATCCGGGACCAGGGGTGAAAAACTGTTTTTT CASSRSGTRGEKLFF TRBV5-6 . once TRBJ1-4
TGTGCCAGCAGTACAGGACTGAACCCCGCAAGTTCACCCCTCCACTTT CASSTGLNPASSPLHF TRBV5-6 . . TRBJ1-6
TGTGCCAGTAGTCCAGAACTTAGCCTCAGGGGGCTCGGCGGCTACACCTTC CASSPELSLRGLGGYTF TRBV19 TRBD1 . TRBJ1-2
TGTGCCAGCAGCTTAGTTACTAGCGGGACCTACGAGCAGTACTTC CASSLVTSGTYEQYF TRBV7-2 TRBD2 . TRBJ2-7
TGCGCCAGCAGCTTCGACGGGACAGGGATCTACGAGCAGTACTTC CASSFDGTGIYEQYF TRBV5-1 TRBD1 . TRBJ2-7
TGTGCCAGCAGTTCTCTTGACAGGGACGAGCAGTACTTC CASSSLDRDEQYF TRBV27 TRBD1 . TRBJ2-7
TGTGCCAGCAGCTTAGCTCCCCCGAGACTAGCGGGGGGGACAGATACGCAGTATTTT CASSLAPPRLAGGTDTQYF TRBV7-8 TRBD2 . TRBJ2-3